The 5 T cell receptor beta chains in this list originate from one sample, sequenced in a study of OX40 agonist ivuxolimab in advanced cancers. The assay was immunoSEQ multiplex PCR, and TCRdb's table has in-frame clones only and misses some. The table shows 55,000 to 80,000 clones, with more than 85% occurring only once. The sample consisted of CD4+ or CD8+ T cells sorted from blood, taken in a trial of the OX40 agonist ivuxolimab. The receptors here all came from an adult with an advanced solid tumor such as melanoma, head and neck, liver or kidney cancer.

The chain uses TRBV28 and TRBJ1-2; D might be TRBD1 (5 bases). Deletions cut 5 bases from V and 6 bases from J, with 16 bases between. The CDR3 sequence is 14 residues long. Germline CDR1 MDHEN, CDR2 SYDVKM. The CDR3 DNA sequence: TGTGCCAGCAGTCCCTATAGGGGTCCGGATGGCTACACCTTC. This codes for CASSPYRGPDGYTF.

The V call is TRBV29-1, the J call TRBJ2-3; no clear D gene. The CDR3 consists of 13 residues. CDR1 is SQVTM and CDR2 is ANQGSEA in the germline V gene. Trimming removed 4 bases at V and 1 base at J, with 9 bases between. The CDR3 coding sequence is TGCAGCGTTGTTTTTCCGGGCACAGATACGCAGTATTTT. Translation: CSVVFPGTDTQYF.

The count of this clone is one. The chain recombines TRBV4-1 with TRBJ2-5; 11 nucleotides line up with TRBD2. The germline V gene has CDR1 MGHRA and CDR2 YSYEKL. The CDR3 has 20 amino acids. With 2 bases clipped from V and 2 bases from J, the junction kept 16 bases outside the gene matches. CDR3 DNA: TGCGCCAGCAGCCAACTTCCGACTAGCGGGAAAAGAGGGGGTCAAGAGACCCAGTACTTC. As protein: CASSQLPTSGKRGGQETQYF.

The CDR3 sequence is CSATLLGRARSTDTQYF. DNA of the CDR3: TGCAGCGCAACGTTGCTGGGGAGGGCGCGGAGCACAGATACGCAGTATTTT. The rearrangement links TRBV29-1 to TRBJ2-3; TRBD2 matches 7 bases. The ends lost 7 bases at V and 0 bases at J; junction bases unmatched: 16. Germline V gene lookup returns CDR1 SQVTM and CDR2 ANQGSEA. The CDR3 has 17 amino acids.

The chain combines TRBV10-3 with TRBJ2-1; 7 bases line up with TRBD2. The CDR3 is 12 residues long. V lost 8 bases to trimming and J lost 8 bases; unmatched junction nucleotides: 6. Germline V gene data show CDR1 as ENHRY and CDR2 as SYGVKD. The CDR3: CAIGEGQDEQFF. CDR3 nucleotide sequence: TGTGCCATCGGGGAGGGCCAAGATGAGCAGTTCTTC.